A selection of T cell receptor beta chains follows, all from one sample in a study of blood T cell repertoires in COVID-19. Only in-frame clones appear in the TCRdb table, and some are missing; sequencing was by immunoSEQ multiplex PCR. The repertoire holds about 130,000 clones, with about four fifths as singletons. Sequencing was carried out using peripheral blood. The source of these receptors is a man in his forties with active or convalescent COVID-19. CDR3s include the opening cysteine and the closing phenylalanine or tryptophan. The D gene is left open where the match is weak. Clone size is stated in some rows and not others, as once, few, many or a class when expanded.

J gene | CDR3 length | D gene | V gene | clone size | CDR3 protein | CDR3 DNA
TRBJ1-1 | 12 | TRBD1 | TRBV7-6 | - | CASRSDRGQAFF | TGTGCCAGCAGATCCGACAGGGGACAAGCTTTCTTT
TRBJ2-7 | 15 | TRBD1 | TRBV5-1 | - | CASSLGTGISYEQYF | TGCGCCAGCAGCTTGGGGACAGGGATCTCCTACGAGCAGTACTTC
TRBJ1-6 | 14 | - | TRBV9 | - | CASSVDQGNSPLHF | TGTGCCAGCAGCGTAGATCAGGGTAATTCACCCCTCCACTTT
TRBJ2-2 | 15 | TRBD1 | TRBV6-5 | - | CASSSSGGHTGELFF | TGTGCCAGCAGTTCCTCAGGGGGCCACACCGGGGAGCTGTTTTTT
TRBJ1-1 | 11 | - | TRBV27 | - | CASFYRAEAFF | TGTGCCAGCTTCTACAGGGCTGAAGCTTTCTTT
TRBJ1-4 | 11 | - | TRBV20-1 | - | CSISSDEKLFF | TGCAGTATATCGTCTGATGAAAAACTGTTTTTT
TRBJ1-5 | 14 | - | TRBV19 | - | CASSRGGGNQPQHF | TGTGCCAGTAGTCGTGGGGGGGGCAATCAGCCCCAGCATTTT
TRBJ1-2 | 15 | - | TRBV7-2 | - | CASSTYPTGHYGYTF | TGTGCCAGCAGCACCTACCCGACAGGTCACTATGGCTACACCTTC
TRBJ2-6 | 13 | - | TRBV6-5 | - | CASSLQGANVLTF | TGTGCCAGCAGTTTACAGGGGGCCAACGTCCTGACTTTC
TRBJ2-1 | 14 | TRBD2 | TRBV24-1 | - | CATSDATSYNEQFF | TGTGCCACCAGCGACGCGACTAGCTATAATGAGCAGTTCTTC
TRBJ1-2 | 16 | TRBD1 | TRBV4-1 | - | CASSRGQGLLSDGYTF | TGCGCCAGCAGCCGAGGACAGGGACTACTTTCAGATGGCTACACCTTC
TRBJ2-7 | 13 | - | TRBV7-8 | once | CASRTQGYYEQYF | TGTGCCAGCAGAACTCAGGGGTACTACGAGCAGTACTTC
TRBJ1-4 | 14 | TRBD1 | TRBV7-9 | - | CASSFRQGNEKLFF | TGTGCCAGCAGCTTCCGACAGGGCAACGAAAAACTGTTTTTT
TRBJ2-7 | 14 | TRBD2 | TRBV6-5 | - | CASTPAGGRYEQYF | TGTGCCAGCACCCCAGCGGGGGGGCGTTACGAGCAGTACTTC
TRBJ2-1 | 13 | - | TRBV7-2 | - | CASSRTGNNEQFF | TGTGCCAGCAGCAGAACAGGGAACAATGAGCAGTTCTTC
TRBJ1-5 | 14 | - | TRBV18 | - | CASSPPTRNQPQHF | TGTGCCAGCTCACCACCCACCCGGAATCAGCCCCAGCATTTT
TRBJ1-1 | 13 | - | TRBV6-5 | - | CASRETGNTEAFF | TGTGCCAGCAGAGAGACAGGGAACACTGAAGCTTTCTTT